This T cell receptor beta chain was obtained from a study of T cell repertoires in cytomegalovirus infection. MiXCR, applied by TCRdb to the reads, yields one record per CDR3 protein. The sample lists 380,000 or so distinct CDR3 sequences; about 35% were seen once. This clonotype was observed many times. No antigen is known for it. The CDR3 is 16 residues long. J gave up 2 bases and V 3 bases, and 11 bases lay outside the gene matches. CDR1 SGHDT and CDR2 YYEEEE come from the germline V gene. The V call is TRBV5-6, the J call TRBJ2-7, with 7 bases aligning to TRBD2. The TCR originated in a human donor in good health (CMV status not recorded). Some clones in this sample may be carry-over from other donors' samples. The sequences come from cultured PBMCs, collected from culture after CMV antigen stimulation. CDR3 nucleotides: TGTGCCAGCAGCTCTGAACAGCGGGGTAGGCCCTACGAGCAGTACTTC. Encoded protein: CASSSEQRGRPYEQYF.